In its sample, the clone carrying this T cell receptor (beta chain) was seen many times. Its antigen is still unknown. These data originate in a study of T-cell memory formation after mild COVID-19. About the study: TCR clusters largely stayed donor specific. General study points: Largely, contracting CD4+ clones fell within CM and EM, and contracting CD8+ clones within EMRA. Cross-reactive memory appears to have joined, as suggested by some responding clones showing up in pre-infection memory.

This CDR3 comprises 13 residues. V shed 8 bases and J shed 8 bases, with 18 bases lying between them. The germline V gene encodes CDR1 MGHDK and CDR2 SYGVNS. TCRdb itself ran the 5' RACE reads through MiXCR, one entry per CDR3 protein. The profile shows approximately 490,000 distinct CDR3 sequences, roughly 22% of them singletons. The clonotype originates from an adult woman who had mild COVID-19 (a few samples of this study predate the infection). Cell type and time point are not known. The sample taken for sequencing was PBMCs or a T cell subset sorted from them (not recorded which). The chain recombines TRBV25-1 with TRBJ1-2; D may be TRBD1 (5 bases). The CDR3 sequence is CASGRWAGDGYTF. The CDR3, as DNA: TGTGCCAGCGGGAGATGGGCGGGGGACGGCTACACCTTC.